This entry concerns a single T cell receptor (beta chain). The treatment is: 15 to 20 received Ad26.COV2.S at low or high dose, single or two shots; about five received placebo; per-sample allocation not given. Sample collection was performed on day 63 after the first vaccine or placebo injection. Boston provided a donor who was an adult aged 18-55 years. Method: immunoSEQ multiplex PCR; TCRdb's copy keeps in-frame clones and lacks some. Of 350,000 to 500,000 clones listed, roughly 89% are singletons. The entry originates in a study of Ad26.COV2.S vaccination and SARS-CoV-2 variants. V was shortened by 0 bases and J by 4 bases, with 12 bases between the two germline ends. Per the germline V gene, CDR1 is KGHSH and CDR2 is LQKENI. This CDR3 contains 16 residues.

Sequences were derived from peripheral blood, sampled in a trial of Ad26.COV2.S vaccine versus placebo. This chain links TRBV18 with TRBJ2-2; no firm D call. This clonotype was sampled from a person between 18 and 65 years old who received the Ad26.COV2.S COVID-19 vaccine or a placebo. CDR3 protein: CASSPPSSDLTGELFF. DNA for the CDR3: TGTGCCAGCTCACCACCGAGCTCGGACCTCACCGGGGAGCTGTTTTTT. The whole variable domain, filled in from reference TRBV18 and TRBJ2-2, reads NAGVMQNPRHLVRRRGQEARLRCSPMKGHSHVYWYRQLPEEGLKFMVYLQKENIIDESGMPKERFSAEFPKEGPSILRIQQVVRGDSAAYFCASSPPSSDLTGELFFGEGSRLTVL.